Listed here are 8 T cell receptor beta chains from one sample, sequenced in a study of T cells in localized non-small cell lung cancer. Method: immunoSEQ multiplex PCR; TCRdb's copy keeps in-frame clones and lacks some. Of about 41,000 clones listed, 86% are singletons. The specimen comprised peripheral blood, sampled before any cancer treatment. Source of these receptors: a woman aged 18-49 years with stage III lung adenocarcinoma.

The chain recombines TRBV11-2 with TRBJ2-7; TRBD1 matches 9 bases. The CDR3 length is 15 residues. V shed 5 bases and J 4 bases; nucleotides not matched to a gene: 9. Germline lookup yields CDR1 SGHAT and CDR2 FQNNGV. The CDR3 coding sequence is TGTGCCAGCAGCACCGGGACAGGGAATCTTTACGAGCAGTACTTC. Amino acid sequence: CASSTGTGNLYEQYF.

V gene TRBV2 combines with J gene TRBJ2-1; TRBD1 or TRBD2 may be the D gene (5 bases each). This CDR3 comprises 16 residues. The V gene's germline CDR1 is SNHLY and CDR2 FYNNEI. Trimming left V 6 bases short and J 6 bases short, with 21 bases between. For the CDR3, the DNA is TGTGCCAGCAGGGGGGACCGCTCCAGGCTCATCAATGAGCAGTTCTTC. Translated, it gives CASRGDRSRLINEQFF.

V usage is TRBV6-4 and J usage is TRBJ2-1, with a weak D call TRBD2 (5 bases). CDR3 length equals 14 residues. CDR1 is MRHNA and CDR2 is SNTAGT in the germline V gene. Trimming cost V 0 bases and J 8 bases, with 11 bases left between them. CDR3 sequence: CASSDSRAGDEQFF. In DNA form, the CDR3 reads TGTGCCAGCAGTGACTCGAGGGCAGGCGATGAGCAGTTCTTC.

In DNA, the CDR3 is TGTGCCAGCAGCTTATTGCCAGGACAAACCTACGAGCAGTACTTC. Protein: CASSLLPGQTYEQYF. J is TRBJ2-7 and V is TRBV7-6; tentative D call: TRBD1 (5 bases). This CDR3 has 15 residues. Germline CDR1 SGHVS, CDR2 FNYEAQ. V was cut by 2 bases and J by 2 bases, with 13 bases left in between.

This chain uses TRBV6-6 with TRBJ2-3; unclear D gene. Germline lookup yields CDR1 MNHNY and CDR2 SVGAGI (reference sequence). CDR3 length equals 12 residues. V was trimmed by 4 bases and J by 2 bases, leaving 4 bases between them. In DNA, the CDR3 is TGTGCCAGCAGTTGGGACACAGATACGCAGTATTTT. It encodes CASSWDTDTQYF.

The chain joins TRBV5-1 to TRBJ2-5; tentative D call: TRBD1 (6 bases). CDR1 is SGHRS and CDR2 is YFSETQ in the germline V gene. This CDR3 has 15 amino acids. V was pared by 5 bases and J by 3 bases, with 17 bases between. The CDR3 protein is CASRASGTLKETQYF. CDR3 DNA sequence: TGCGCCAGCAGGGCCTCCGGGACACTGAAAGAGACCCAGTACTTC.

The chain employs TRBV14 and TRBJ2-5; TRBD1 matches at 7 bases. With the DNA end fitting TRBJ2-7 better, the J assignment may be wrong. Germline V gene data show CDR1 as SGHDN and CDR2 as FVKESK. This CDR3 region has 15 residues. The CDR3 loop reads CASSQGTGVAYEQYF. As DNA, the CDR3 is TGTGCCAGCAGCCAGGGAACAGGGGTGGCCTACGAGCAGTACTTC.

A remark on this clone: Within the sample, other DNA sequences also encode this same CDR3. The CDR3: CASEKVAGANVLTF. In DNA, the CDR3 is TGTGCCAGCGAAAAGGTGGCCGGGGCCAACGTCCTGACTTTC. The chain couples TRBV11-2 to TRBJ2-6; D not resolved. Trimming shortened V by 8 bases and J by 4 bases, and 12 bases separated the two germline ends. The CDR3 is made up of 14 amino acids. Germline assignment: CDR1 SGHAT and CDR2 FQNNGV.